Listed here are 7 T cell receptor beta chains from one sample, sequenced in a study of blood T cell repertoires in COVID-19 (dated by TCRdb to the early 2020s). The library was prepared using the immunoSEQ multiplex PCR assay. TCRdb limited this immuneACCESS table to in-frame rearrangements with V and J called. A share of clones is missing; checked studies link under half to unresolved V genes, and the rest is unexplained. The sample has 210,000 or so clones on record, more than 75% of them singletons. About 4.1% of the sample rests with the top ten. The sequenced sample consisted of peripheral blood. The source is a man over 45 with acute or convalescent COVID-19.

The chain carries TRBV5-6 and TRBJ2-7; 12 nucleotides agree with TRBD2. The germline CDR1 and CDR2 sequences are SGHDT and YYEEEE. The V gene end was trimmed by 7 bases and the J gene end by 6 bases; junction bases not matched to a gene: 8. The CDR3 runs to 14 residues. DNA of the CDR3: TGTGCCAGCCTAGTGGGACTAGCGGGCGGCGAGCAGTACTTC. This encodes CASLVGLAGGEQYF. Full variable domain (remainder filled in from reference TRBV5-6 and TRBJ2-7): DAGVTQSPTHLIKTRGQQVTLRCSPKSGHDTVSWYQQALGQGPQFIFQYYEEEERQRGNFPDRFSGHQFPNYSSELNVNALLLGDSALYLCASLVGLAGGEQYFGPGTRLTVT.

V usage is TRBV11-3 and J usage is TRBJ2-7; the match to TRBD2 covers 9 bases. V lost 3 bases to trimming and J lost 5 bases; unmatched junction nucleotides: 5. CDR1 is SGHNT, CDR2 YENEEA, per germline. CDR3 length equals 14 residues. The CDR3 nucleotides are TGTGCCAGCAGCTTGGGCGGGGGGGGCGACGAGCAGTACTTC. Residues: CASSLGGGGDEQYF. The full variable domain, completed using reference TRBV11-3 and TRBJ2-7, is EAGVVQSPRYKIIEKKQPVAFWCNPISGHNTLYWYLQNLGQGPELLIRYENEEAVDDSQLPKDRFSAERLKGVDSTLKIQPAELGDSAVYLCASSLGGGGDEQYFGPGTRLTVT.

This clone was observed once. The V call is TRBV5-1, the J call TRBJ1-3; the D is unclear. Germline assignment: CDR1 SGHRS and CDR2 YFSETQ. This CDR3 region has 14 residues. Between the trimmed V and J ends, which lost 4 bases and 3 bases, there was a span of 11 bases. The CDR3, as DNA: TGCGCCAGCAGCCCCGGGAGTCTTGGAAACACCATATATTTT. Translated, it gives CASSPGSLGNTIYF.

CDR3 sequence reads: CASSLGTGNGYTF. Here the CDR3 DNA reads TGTGCCAGCAGTTTAGGCACAGGGAATGGCTACACCTTC. The chain carries TRBV27 and TRBJ1-2; tentative D call: TRBD1 (6 bases). The length of the CDR3 is 13 residues. V was trimmed by 2 bases and J by 6 bases, leaving 10 bases between them. The germline CDR1 and CDR2 sequences are MNHEY and SMNVEV (reference sequence).

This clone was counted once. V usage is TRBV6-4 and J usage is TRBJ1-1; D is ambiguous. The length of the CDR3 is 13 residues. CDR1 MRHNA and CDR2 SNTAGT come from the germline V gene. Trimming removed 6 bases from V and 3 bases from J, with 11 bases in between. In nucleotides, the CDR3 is TGTGCCAGCAGCAAGGAGGCCTACACTGAAGCTTTCTTT. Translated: CASSKEAYTEAFF.

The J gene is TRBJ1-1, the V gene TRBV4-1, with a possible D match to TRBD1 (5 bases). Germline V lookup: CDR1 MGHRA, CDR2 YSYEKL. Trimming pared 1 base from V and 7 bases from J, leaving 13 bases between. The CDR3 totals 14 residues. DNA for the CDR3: TGCGCCAGCAGCCAAGGGACATTTGGGGATGAAGCTTTCTTT. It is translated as CASSQGTFGDEAFF.

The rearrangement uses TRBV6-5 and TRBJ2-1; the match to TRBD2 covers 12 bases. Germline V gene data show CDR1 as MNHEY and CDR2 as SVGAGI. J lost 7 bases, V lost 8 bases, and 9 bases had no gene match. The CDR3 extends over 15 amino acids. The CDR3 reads CASSLLAGGRNEQFF. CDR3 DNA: TGTGCCAGCTCCCTTCTAGCGGGGGGGCGGAATGAGCAGTTCTTC.